This TCR beta chain stems from a study of graft-versus-host responses after intestinal transplantation. As for the study in general: All of the recipients had induction that used anti-thymocyte globulin, then tacrolimus and steroids for approximately 3 years.

Germline V lookup: CDR1 SGHRS, CDR2 YFSETQ. Trimming shortened V by 4 bases and J by 0 bases, and 13 bases separated the two germline ends. The CDR3 covers 16 residues. Data came from immunoSEQ multiplex PCR; TCRdb stores just in-frame clones and leaves some out. Altogether about 97,000 clones are present, about 93% being singletons, with the ten largest covering roughly 16%. Sequencing was performed on PBMCs, taken 453 days after intestinal transplant. The chain carries TRBV5-1 and TRBJ2-2; D not resolved. The receptor comes from a human patient who received an intestinal transplant, so some T cells may come from the graft donor. The CDR3 spells CASSPRTASNTGELFF. CDR3 sequence (DNA): TGCGCCAGCAGCCCCCGGACCGCATCGAACACCGGGGAGCTGTTTTTT. Together with reference TRBV5-1 and TRBJ2-2, the CDR3 gives the full variable domain: KAGVTQTPRYLIKTRGQQVTLSCSPISGHRSVSWYQQTPGQGLQFLFEYFSETQRNKGNFPGRFSGRQFSNSRSEMNVSTLELGDSALYLCASSPRTASNTGELFFGEGSRLTVL.